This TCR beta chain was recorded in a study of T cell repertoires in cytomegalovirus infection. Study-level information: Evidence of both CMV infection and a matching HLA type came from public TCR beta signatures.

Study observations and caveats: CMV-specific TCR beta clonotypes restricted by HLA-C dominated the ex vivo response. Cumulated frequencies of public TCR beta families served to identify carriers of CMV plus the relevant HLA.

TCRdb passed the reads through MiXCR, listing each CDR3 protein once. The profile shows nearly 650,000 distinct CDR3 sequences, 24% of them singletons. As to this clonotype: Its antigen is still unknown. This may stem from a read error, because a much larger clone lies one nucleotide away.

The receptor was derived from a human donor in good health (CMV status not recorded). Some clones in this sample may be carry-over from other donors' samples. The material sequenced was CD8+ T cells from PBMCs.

This chain's CDR3 is CASSYLGQGNEQYF. In nucleotides, the CDR3 is TGTGCCAGCAGTTACCTGGGACAGGGCAACGAGCAGTACTTC. The gene calls are TRBV6-6 and TRBJ2-7; TRBD1 aligns across 9 bases. Per the germline V gene, CDR1 is MNHNY and CDR2 is SVGAGI (reference sequence). The CDR3 length is 14 residues. J gave up 5 bases and V 2 bases, and 4 bases lay outside the gene matches.